What follows are 19 T cell receptor beta chains derived from one specimen sequenced in a study of cytomegalovirus exposure and HLA in healthy donors. This PCR relied on a set of 60 Vbeta primers and 13 Jbeta primers. The protocol was immunoSEQ multiplex PCR, while the TCRdb copy is restricted to in-frame clones and leaves out a portion. This sample has 90,000 or so clones, with around 77% found just once. The sequencing input was PBMCs. All receptors derive from a boy between 10 and 17 years old in good health and CMV-seronegative.

This sequence joins TRBV5-1 and TRBJ1-1, with D possibly being TRBD1 (6 bases). Trimming shortened V by 0 bases and J by 5 bases, and 11 bases separated the two germline ends. CDR1 and CDR2 (germline): SGHRS, YFSETQ. The CDR3 totals 14 residues. In DNA form, the CDR3 reads TGCGCCAGCAGCTTGGGAACAGGGAAAACTGAAGCTTTCTTT. It specifies CASSLGTGKTEAFF.

This chain links TRBV27 with TRBJ1-5; D is ambiguous. CDR3 length equals 12 residues. Germline V gene lookup returns CDR1 MNHEY and CDR2 SMNVEV (reference sequence). Trimming cost V 3 bases and J 6 bases, with 6 bases left between them. Written as DNA, the CDR3 is TGTGCCAGCAGTTTCCCCGGTCAGCCCCAGCATTTT. Protein product: CASSFPGQPQHF.

This clone occurred a few times. The chain has TRBV9 and TRBJ2-1, with D perhaps TRBD1 (5 bases). V gave up 0 bases and J gave up 3 bases, with 7 bases separating them. Germline V gene lookup returns CDR1 SGDLS and CDR2 YYNGEE. The CDR3 contains 14 residues. The CDR3 region has the DNA TGTGCCAGCAGCGTAGCAGGGTTCTACAATGAGCAGTTCTTC. Protein product: CASSVAGFYNEQFF.

This rearrangement joins TRBV28 to TRBJ1-5; 8 bases map to TRBD1. The J segment lost 5 bases and the V segment lost 8 bases, leaving 17 bases of the junction unmatched. This CDR3 has 17 residues. Germline V gene data show CDR1 as MDHEN and CDR2 as SYDVKM. CDR3 nucleotide sequence: TGTGCCAGCCAAAGGAGGGGCGGACAGGGCGGTCATCAGCCCCAGCATTTT. It is translated as CASQRRGGQGGHQPQHF. The whole variable domain, remainder taken from reference TRBV28 and TRBJ1-5, is DVKVTQSSRYLVKRTGEKVFLECVQDMDHENMFWYRQDPGLGLRLIYFSYDVKMKEKGDIPEGYSVSREKKERFSLILESASTNQTSMYLCASQRRGGQGGHQPQHFGDGTRLSIL.

This chain connects TRBV7-3 to TRBJ1-1, with 8 bases matching TRBD1. This CDR3 spans 16 amino acids. After removal of 5 bases from V and 6 bases from J, the junction contained 14 bases not matched to a gene. Germline values: CDR1 SGHTA, CDR2 FQGTGA. The CDR3 DNA sequence: TGTGCCAGCAGCCCCGGGACAGGACCCGTTTGGGCTGAAGCTTTCTTT. Translation: CASSPGTGPVWAEAFF.

The chain joins TRBV13 to TRBJ2-7; 9 positions agree with TRBD1. J lost 2 bases, V lost 5 bases, and 4 bases had no gene match. The CDR3 spans 14 residues. CDR1 PRHDT and CDR2 FYEKMQ come from the germline V gene (reference sequence). CDR3 DNA: TGTGCCAGCAGCCCCCGGACAGGGGCCTACGAGCAGTACTTC. Protein sequence: CASSPRTGAYEQYF.

J is TRBJ2-7 and V is TRBV10-2, with 7 bases aligning to TRBD1. The CDR3 extends over 10 amino acids. Looked up from germline, CDR1 is WSHSY and CDR2 is SAAADI. Trimming took 10 bases from V and 12 from J; bases not matched to a gene: 9. CDR3 nucleotide sequence: TGCGCCACCAGACAGGGTCTCATGTACTTC. Encoded protein: CATRQGLMYF.

The chain couples TRBV28 to TRBJ2-7, with 7 bases aligning to TRBD1. Germline V gives CDR1 MDHEN, CDR2 SYDVKM. CDR3 length equals 13 residues. Trimming removed 2 bases from V and 4 bases from J; junction bases left unmatched: 2. The CDR3 DNA reads TGTGCCAGCAGTTTAAGGGGGCGGTACGAGCAGTACTTC. Amino acid sequence: CASSLRGRYEQYF.

The rearrangement uses TRBV5-1 and TRBJ1-5, with D possibly matching TRBD1 (5 bases). The CDR3 spans 13 residues. Trimming took off 3 bases at V and 5 bases at J, with 9 bases between the two ends. Germline V gene lookup returns CDR1 SGHRS and CDR2 YFSETQ. CDR3 nucleotides: TGCGCCAGCAGCTCGGACACTCATCAGCCCCAGCATTTT. Amino acid sequence: CASSSDTHQPQHF.

The chain is built from TRBV28 and TRBJ1-5, with 7 bases lining up with TRBD1. The CDR3 is made up of 16 amino acids. V was pared by 5 bases and J by 5 bases, with 12 bases of the junction left unmatched. The germline V gene has CDR1 MDHEN and CDR2 SYDVKM. The CDR3 reads CASSPLRQGGDQPQHF. In DNA, the CDR3 is TGTGCCAGCAGTCCCCTACGGCAGGGGGGCGATCAGCCCCAGCATTTT.

The V call is TRBV11-3, the J call TRBJ1-2; D remains unclear. The CDR3 length is 11 residues. The V end lost 8 bases, the J end lost 9 bases, and 13 bases lay between the germline ends. The germline V gene has CDR1 SGHNT and CDR2 YENEEA. Written as DNA, the CDR3 is TGTGCCAGCGGAGATGGGAGTAGCTACACCTTC. As protein: CASGDGSSYTF.

The chain joins TRBV5-5 to TRBJ1-1; tentatively, D is TRBD1 (5 bases). Looked up from germline, CDR1 is SGHKS and CDR2 is YYEKEE (reference sequence). There are 14 residues in the CDR3. V lost 2 bases and J lost 5, with 13 bases in between. The CDR3 loop is CASSFAGGKTEAFF. CDR3 coding DNA: TGTGCCAGCAGCTTCGCCGGGGGGAAAACTGAAGCTTTCTTT.

The chain links TRBV9 to TRBJ2-7, with no clear D. This CDR3 has 12 amino acids. The germline gives CDR1 SGDLS, CDR2 YYNGEE. V was pared by 0 bases and J by 7 bases, with 8 bases between. The CDR3 region has the DNA TGTGCCAGCAGCGTAGTTGCGTGGGAGCAGTACTTC. Translated: CASSVVAWEQYF.

This chain links TRBV6-4 with TRBJ2-2, with 9 bases aligning to TRBD2. The V gene end was trimmed by 5 bases and the J gene end by 3 bases; junction bases not matched to a gene: 4. Germline loops: CDR1 MRHNA, CDR2 SNTAGT. This CDR3 comprises 15 residues. DNA of the CDR3: TGTGCCAGCAGTAGCGGGGGGCTCGACACCGGGGAGCTGTTTTTT. Amino acids: CASSSGGLDTGELFF.

The genes are TRBV6-5 and TRBJ1-2, with 7 positions matching TRBD1. The J segment lost 9 bases and the V segment lost 8 bases, leaving 9 bases of the junction unmatched. The CDR3 is 12 amino acids. Germline V gives CDR1 MNHEY, CDR2 SVGAGI. The CDR3 DNA follows: TGTGCCAGCCGAGGACAGGTTGCAAGCTACACCTTC. Translating gives CASRGQVASYTF.

J is TRBJ1-1 and V is TRBV7-9, with TRBD1 as a possible D gene (5 bases). Germline assignment: CDR1 SEHNR and CDR2 FQNEAQ (reference sequence). V was shortened by 5 bases and J by 2 bases, with 9 bases between the two germline ends. The CDR3 sequence is 13 residues long. CDR3 DNA: TGTGCCAGCAGCCCGACAGTTAACACTGAAGCTTTCTTT. This sequence encodes CASSPTVNTEAFF.

This chain uses TRBV7-6 with TRBJ1-1; no clear D gene. The V end lost 1 base, the J end lost 4 bases, and 13 bases lay between the germline ends. CDR3 length equals 15 residues. CDR1 is SGHVS, CDR2 FNYEAQ, per germline. The CDR3 reads CASSLGHGGFTEAFF. The CDR3 bases are TGTGCCAGCAGCTTAGGCCACGGAGGGTTCACTGAAGCTTTCTTT. Full variable domain (outside the CDR3, taken from reference TRBV7-6 and TRBJ1-1): GAGVSQSPRYKVTKRGQDVALRCDPISGHVSLYWYRQALGQGPEFLTYFNYEAQQDKSGLPNDRFSAERPEGSISTLTIQRTEQRDSAMYRCASSLGHGGFTEAFFGQGTRLTVV.

V is TRBV28 and J is TRBJ2-7, with 9 bases that match TRBD1. Germline values: CDR1 MDHEN, CDR2 SYDVKM. The length of the CDR3 is 15 residues. V lost 2 bases, J lost 3 bases, and 5 bases stayed unmatched. CDR3 in DNA: TGTGCCAGCAGTTTAACGGGACAGGGTTACTACGAGCAGTACTTC. Residues: CASSLTGQGYYEQYF.

V usage is TRBV25-1 and J usage is TRBJ2-2; D not certain. The V gene's germline CDR1 is MGHDK and CDR2 SYGVNS. This CDR3 contains 12 residues. The ends were cut back, 1 base at V and 5 bases at J, with 2 bases in the middle. The CDR3 protein is CASSELTGELFF. CDR3 nucleotides: TGTGCCAGCAGTGAATTAACCGGGGAGCTGTTTTTT.